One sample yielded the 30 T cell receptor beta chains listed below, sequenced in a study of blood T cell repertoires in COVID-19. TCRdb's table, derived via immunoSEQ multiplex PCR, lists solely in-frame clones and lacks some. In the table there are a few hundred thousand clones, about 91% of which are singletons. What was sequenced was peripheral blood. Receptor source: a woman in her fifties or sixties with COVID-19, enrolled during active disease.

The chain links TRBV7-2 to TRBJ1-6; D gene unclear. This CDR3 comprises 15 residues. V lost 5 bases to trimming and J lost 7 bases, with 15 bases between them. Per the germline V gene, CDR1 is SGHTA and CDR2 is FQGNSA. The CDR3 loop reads CASSPLWRGNSPLHF. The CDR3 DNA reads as TGTGCCAGCAGCCCCCTGTGGCGCGGGAATTCACCCCTCCACTTT.

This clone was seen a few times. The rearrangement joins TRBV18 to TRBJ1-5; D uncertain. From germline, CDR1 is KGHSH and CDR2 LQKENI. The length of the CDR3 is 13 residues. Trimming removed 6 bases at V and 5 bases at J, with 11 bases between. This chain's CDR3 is CASSQMGDQPQHF. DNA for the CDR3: TGTGCCAGCTCTCAAATGGGAGATCAGCCCCAGCATTTT.

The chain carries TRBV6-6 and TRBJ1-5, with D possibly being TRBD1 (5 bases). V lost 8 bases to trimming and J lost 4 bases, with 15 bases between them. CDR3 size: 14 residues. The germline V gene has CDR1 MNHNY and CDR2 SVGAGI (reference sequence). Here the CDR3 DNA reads TGTGCCAGCTCGGGGGTCGAGGGGAATCAGCCCCAGCATTTT. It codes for CASSGVEGNQPQHF.

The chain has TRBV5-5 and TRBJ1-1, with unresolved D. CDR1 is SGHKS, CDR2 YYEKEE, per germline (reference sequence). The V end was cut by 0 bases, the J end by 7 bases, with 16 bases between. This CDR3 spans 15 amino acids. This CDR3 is CASSLDFYSFIEAFF. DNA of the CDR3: TGTGCCAGCAGCTTGGACTTCTACTCTTTTATTGAAGCTTTCTTT.

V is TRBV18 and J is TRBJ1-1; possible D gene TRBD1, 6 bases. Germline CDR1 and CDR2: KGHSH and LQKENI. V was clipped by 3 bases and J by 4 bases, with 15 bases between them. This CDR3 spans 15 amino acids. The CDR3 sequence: CASSPSGTMGTEAFF. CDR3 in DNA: TGTGCCAGCTCACCTTCCGGGACAATGGGCACTGAAGCTTTCTTT.

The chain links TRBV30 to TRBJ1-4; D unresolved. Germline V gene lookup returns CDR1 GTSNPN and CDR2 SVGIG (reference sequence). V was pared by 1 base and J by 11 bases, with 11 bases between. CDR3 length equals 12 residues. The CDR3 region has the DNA TGTGCCTGGAGTGGAGAGGGAGGTAAACTGTTTTTT. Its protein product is CAWSGEGGKLFF.

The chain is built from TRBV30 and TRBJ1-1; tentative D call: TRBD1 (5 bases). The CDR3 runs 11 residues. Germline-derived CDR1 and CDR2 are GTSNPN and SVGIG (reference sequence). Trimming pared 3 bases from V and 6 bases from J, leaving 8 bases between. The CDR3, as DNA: TGTGCCTGGAGCTGGGGGGCTGAAGCTTTCTTT. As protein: CAWSWGAEAFF.

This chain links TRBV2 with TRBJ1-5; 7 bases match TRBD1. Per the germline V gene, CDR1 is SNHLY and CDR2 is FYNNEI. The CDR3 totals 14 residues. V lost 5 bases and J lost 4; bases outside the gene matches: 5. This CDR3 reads CASSPGTENQPQHF. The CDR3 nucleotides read TGTGCCAGCAGTCCCGGGACAGAGAATCAGCCCCAGCATTTT.

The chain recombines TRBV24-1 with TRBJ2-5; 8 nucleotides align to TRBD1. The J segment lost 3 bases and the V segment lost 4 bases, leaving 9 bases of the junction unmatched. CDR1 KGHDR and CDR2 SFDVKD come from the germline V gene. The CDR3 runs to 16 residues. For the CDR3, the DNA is TGTGCCACCAGTGACCTGACAGGGGACGCGGAAGAGACCCAGTACTTC. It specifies CATSDLTGDAEETQYF.

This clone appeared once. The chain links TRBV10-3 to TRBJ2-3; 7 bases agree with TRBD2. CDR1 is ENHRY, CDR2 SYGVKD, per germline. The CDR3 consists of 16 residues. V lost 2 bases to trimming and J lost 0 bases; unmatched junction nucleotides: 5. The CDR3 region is CAISEGGTTSTDTQYF. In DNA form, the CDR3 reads TGTGCCATCAGTGAGGGAGGGACTACAAGCACAGATACGCAGTATTTT.

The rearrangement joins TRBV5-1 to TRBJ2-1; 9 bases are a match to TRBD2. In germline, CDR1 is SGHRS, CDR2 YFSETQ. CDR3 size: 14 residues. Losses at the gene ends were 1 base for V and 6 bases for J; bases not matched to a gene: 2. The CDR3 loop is CASSLYSGGNEQFF. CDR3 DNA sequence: TGCGCCAGCAGCTTGTATAGCGGGGGCAATGAGCAGTTCTTC.

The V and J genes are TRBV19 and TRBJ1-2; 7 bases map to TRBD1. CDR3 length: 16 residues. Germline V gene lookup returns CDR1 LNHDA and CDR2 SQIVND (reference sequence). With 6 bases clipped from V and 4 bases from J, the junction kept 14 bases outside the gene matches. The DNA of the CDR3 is TGTGCCAGTAGCCACTACTCGGGACAGAAGATCTATGGCTACACCTTC. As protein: CASSHYSGQKIYGYTF.

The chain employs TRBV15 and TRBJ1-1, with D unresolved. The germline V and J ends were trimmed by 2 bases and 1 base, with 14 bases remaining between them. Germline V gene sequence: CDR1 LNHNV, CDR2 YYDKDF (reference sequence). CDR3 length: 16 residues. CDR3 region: CATSRHRRRGNTEAFF. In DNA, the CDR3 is TGTGCCACCAGCAGACACCGCCGACGGGGGAACACTGAAGCTTTCTTT.

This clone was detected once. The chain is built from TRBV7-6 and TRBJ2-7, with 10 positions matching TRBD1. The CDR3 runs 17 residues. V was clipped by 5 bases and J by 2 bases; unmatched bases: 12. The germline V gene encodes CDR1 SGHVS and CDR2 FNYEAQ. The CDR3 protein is CASSHEFSGTGAYEQYF. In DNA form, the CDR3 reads TGTGCCAGCAGCCACGAATTCTCCGGGACAGGGGCCTACGAGCAGTACTTC.

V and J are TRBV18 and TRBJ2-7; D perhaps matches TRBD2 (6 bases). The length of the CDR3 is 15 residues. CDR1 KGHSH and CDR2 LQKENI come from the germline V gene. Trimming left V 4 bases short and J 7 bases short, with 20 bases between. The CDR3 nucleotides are TGTGCCAGCTCACAACCCGACGGGGGAGGAGAGGAGCAGTACTTC. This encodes CASSQPDGGGEEQYF.

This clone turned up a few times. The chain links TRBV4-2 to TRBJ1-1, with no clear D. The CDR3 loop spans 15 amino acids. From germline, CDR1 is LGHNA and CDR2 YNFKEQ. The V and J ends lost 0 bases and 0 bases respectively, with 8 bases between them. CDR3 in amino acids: CASSQDSVLNTEAFF. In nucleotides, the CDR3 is TGTGCCAGCAGCCAAGATTCGGTATTGAACACTGAAGCTTTCTTT.

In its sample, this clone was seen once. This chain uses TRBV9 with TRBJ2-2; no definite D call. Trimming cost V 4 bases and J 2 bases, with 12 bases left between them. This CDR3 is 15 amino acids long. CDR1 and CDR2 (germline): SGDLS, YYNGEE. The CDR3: CASSPPNRNTGELFF. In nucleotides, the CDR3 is TGTGCCAGCAGCCCCCCTAACAGAAACACCGGGGAGCTGTTTTTT.

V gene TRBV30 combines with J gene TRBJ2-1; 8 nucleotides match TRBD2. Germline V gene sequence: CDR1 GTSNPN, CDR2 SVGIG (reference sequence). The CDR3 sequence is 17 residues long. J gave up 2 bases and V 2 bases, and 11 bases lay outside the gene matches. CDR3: CAWSSVLTGGAYNEQFF. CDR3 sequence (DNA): TGTGCCTGGAGTTCGGTGCTAACGGGGGGGGCCTACAATGAGCAGTTCTTC. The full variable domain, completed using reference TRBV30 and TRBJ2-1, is SQTIHQWPATLVQPVGSPLSLECTVEGTSNPNLYWYRQAAGRGLQLLFYSVGIGQISSEVPQNLSASRPQDRQFILSSKKLLLSDSGFYLCAWSSVLTGGAYNEQFFGPGTRLTVL.

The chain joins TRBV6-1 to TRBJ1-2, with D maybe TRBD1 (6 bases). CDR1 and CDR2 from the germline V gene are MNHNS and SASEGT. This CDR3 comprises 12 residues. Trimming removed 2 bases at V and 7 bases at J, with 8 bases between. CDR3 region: CASSENRVGYTF. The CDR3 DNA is TGTGCCAGCAGTGAAAACAGGGTTGGCTACACCTTC.

CDR3 DNA: TGTGCCAGCAGCTTGAGCGGGCCCGCGGGGGGTGGCTACACCTTC. Amino acids: CASSLSGPAGGGYTF. V gene TRBV11-2 combines with J gene TRBJ1-2, with D possibly TRBD1 on 5 matching bases. The CDR3 is 15 amino acids. V dropped 3 bases and J dropped 7 bases, with 18 bases sitting between them. Germline V CDR1 and CDR2: SGHAT, FQNNGV.

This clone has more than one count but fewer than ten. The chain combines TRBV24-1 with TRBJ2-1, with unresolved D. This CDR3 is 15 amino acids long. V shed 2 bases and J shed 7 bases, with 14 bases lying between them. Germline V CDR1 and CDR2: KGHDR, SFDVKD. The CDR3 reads CATSDSSTDINEQFF. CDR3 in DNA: TGTGCCACCAGTGATTCCTCCACCGACATTAATGAGCAGTTCTTC.

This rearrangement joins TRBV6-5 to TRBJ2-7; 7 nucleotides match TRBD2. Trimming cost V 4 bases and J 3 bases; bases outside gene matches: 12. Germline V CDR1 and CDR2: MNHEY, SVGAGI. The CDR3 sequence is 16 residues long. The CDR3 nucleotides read TGTGCCAGCAGTTCCGAAGACCGGACGGGGGGCTACGAGCAGTACTTC. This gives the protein CASSSEDRTGGYEQYF.

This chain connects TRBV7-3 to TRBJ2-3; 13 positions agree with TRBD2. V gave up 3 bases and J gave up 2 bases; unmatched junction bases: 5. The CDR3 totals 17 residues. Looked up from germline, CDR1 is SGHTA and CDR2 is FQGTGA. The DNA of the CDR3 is TGTGCCAGCAGCTTCCCGACTAGCGGGGGGTTCACAGATACGCAGTATTTT. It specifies CASSFPTSGGFTDTQYF.

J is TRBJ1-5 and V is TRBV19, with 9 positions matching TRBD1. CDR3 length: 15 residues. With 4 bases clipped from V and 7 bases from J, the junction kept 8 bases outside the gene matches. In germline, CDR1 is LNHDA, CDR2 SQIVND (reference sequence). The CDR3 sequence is CASSNGRTGEQPQHF. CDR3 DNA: TGTGCCAGTAGTAATGGGAGGACAGGGGAACAGCCCCAGCATTTT.

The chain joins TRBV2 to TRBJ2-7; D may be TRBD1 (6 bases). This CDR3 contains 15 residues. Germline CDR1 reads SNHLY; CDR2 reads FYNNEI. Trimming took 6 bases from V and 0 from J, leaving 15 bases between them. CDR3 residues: CASRPGHRTSYEQYF. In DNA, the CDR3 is TGTGCCAGCAGGCCGGGACACCGGACCTCCTACGAGCAGTACTTC.

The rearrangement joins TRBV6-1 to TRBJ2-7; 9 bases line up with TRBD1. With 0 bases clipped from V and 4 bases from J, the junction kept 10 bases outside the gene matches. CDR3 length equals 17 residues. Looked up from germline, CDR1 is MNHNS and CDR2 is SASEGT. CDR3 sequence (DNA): TGTGCCAGCAGTGAAGCGCTTTCGACAGGGGGGTTGTACGAGCAGTACTTC. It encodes CASSEALSTGGLYEQYF.

The CDR3 coding sequence is TGTGCCAGCAGCCCAAGGGGGGGCACTGAAGCTTTCTTT. It codes for CASSPRGGTEAFF. The rearrangement joins TRBV14 to TRBJ1-1, with a weak D call TRBD1 (6 bases). The V gene lost 4 bases and the J gene lost 4 bases, with 10 bases spanning the gap. CDR3 length equals 13 residues. Germline lookup yields CDR1 SGHDN and CDR2 FVKESK. Based on the CDR3 plus reference TRBV14 and TRBJ1-1, the full variable domain is EAGVTQFPSHSVIEKGQTVTLRCDPISGHDNLYWYRRVMGKEIKFLLHFVKESKQDESGMPNNRFLAERTGGTYSTLKVQPAELEDSGVYFCASSPRGGTEAFFGQGTRLTVV.

CDR3 protein: CASSIRDSAWGYTF. CDR3 DNA sequence: TGTGCCAGTAGTATACGGGACAGCGCCTGGGGCTACACCTTC. The chain couples TRBV19 to TRBJ1-2; the match to TRBD1 covers 7 bases. V lost 2 bases and J lost 8; bases outside the gene matches: 8. The germline CDR1 and CDR2 sequences are LNHDA and SQIVND (reference sequence). The CDR3 has 14 residues.

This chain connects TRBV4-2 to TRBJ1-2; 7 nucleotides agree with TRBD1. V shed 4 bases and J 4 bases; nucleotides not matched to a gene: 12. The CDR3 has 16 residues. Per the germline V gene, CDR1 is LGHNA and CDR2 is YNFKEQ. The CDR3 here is CASSLAAGGEGYGYTF. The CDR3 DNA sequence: TGTGCCAGCAGCCTTGCCGCAGGGGGAGAGGGCTATGGCTACACCTTC.

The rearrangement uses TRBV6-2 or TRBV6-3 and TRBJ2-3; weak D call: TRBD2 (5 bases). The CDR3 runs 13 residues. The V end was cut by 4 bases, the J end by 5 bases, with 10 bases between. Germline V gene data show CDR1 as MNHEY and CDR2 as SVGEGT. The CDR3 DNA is TGTGCCAGCAGTTCAAGAGGGAGAGATACGCAGTATTTT. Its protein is CASSSRGRDTQYF.